Following are 28 T cell receptor beta chains from one sample sequenced in a study of CD8 T cells in ankylosing spondylitis. TCRdb re-analysed the 5' RACE reads in MiXCR, keeping a single row per CDR3 protein. The table lists approximately 46,000 distinct CDR3 sequences, approximately 11% of them singletons, with around 1.4% in the top ten. Sequences were obtained from blood, either unsorted or a sorted T cell fraction (not recorded which). These TCRs come from a male donor with ankylosing spondylitis or in good health (not recorded which).

This clonotype was seen repeatedly, ten times or more. CDR3 DNA: TGTGCCAGCAGACAGACAGGGACCACTGAAGCTTTCTTT. It specifies CASRQTGTTEAFF. The rearrangement joins TRBV5-4 to TRBJ1-1; 7 bases are shared with TRBD1. Trimming cost V 5 bases and J 4 bases; bases outside gene matches: 5. Germline assignment: CDR1 SGHNT and CDR2 YYREEE (reference sequence). The length of the CDR3 is 13 residues.

This clonotype was recorded many times. This chain joins TRBV5-6 and TRBJ1-4, with 8 bases lining up with TRBD1. J gave up 0 bases and V 1 base, and 5 bases lay outside the gene matches. Germline values: CDR1 SGHDT, CDR2 YYEEEE. The CDR3 extends over 17 amino acids. CDR3 sequence: CASSLRTGRATNEKLFF. The CDR3 DNA reads as TGTGCCAGCAGCTTGCGGACAGGGCGAGCAACTAATGAAAAACTGTTTTTT.

This clonotype was seen at least ten times. The chain combines TRBV29-1 with TRBJ1-1; possible D gene TRBD1, 6 bases. The CDR3 is made up of 13 amino acids. The V gene's germline CDR1 is SQVTM and CDR2 ANQGSEA. With 6 bases removed from V and 3 bases from J, the gap between germline ends came to 14 bases. The CDR3, as DNA: TGCAGCGTCCGGGGGGCAAAGCACACTGAAGCTTTCTTT. It encodes CSVRGAKHTEAFF. Together with reference TRBV29-1 and TRBJ1-1, the CDR3 gives the full variable domain: SAVISQKPSRDICQRGTSLTIQCQVDSQVTMMFWYRQQPGQSLTLIATANQGSEATYESGFVIDKFPISRPNLTFSTLTVSNMSPEDSSIYLCSVRGAKHTEAFFGQGTRLTVV.

Ten or more counts support this clonotype. The CDR3 spells CASDPGQGRLEQFF. The DNA for the CDR3 is TGCGCCAGCGACCCGGGACAGGGAAGGCTGGAGCAGTTCTTC. The chain recombines TRBV5-1 with TRBJ2-1, with 9 bases fitting TRBD1. The CDR3 contains 14 residues. The germline CDR1 and CDR2 sequences are SGHRS and YFSETQ. V shed 7 bases, J shed 10 bases, and the junction held 12 bases outside the gene matches.

This clonotype has just a few counts. The chain recombines TRBV11-2 with TRBJ2-5, with unresolved D. The CDR3 length is 17 residues. V was trimmed by 5 bases and J by 0 bases, leaving 19 bases between them. Germline V gives CDR1 SGHAT, CDR2 FQNNGV. CDR3 nucleotide sequence: TGTGCCAGCAGCCAAGTAGGTGGTGGGCCCGACCAAGAGACCCAGTACTTC. Its protein product is CASSQVGGGPDQETQYF.

The chain couples TRBV10-1 to TRBJ2-7; D gene ambiguous. The germline gives CDR1 WNHNN, CDR2 SYGVQD (reference sequence). CDR3 length: 10 amino acids. Between the trimmed V and J ends, which lost 7 bases and 5 bases, there was a span of 6 bases. CDR3 in amino acids: CASTGDEQYF. Here the CDR3 DNA reads TGCGCCAGCACCGGTGACGAGCAGTACTTC.

This clonotype was seen ten or more times. This chain joins TRBV6-1 and TRBJ2-5, with a weak D call TRBD1 (6 bases). Germline loops: CDR1 MNHNS, CDR2 SASEGT. V lost 6 bases to trimming and J lost 2 bases, with 16 bases between them. The CDR3 contains 15 residues. The CDR3 DNA reads TGTGCCAGCAGGACTATACGAGGGGGACAAGAGACCCAGTACTTC. Translated, it gives CASRTIRGGQETQYF.

The rearrangement links TRBV7-2 to TRBJ2-2; TRBD1 matches 7 bases. Germline V gene lookup returns CDR1 SGHTA and CDR2 FQGNSA. The trim removed 6 bases at V and 9 bases at J, leaving 16 bases unmatched. The CDR3 spans 16 residues. Here the CDR3 DNA reads TGTGCCAGCAGGTCGGGACGGACAGGAGACTCGAGGGAGCTGTTTTTT. This translates into CASRSGRTGDSRELFF.

This clonotype was recorded at least ten times. This chain joins TRBV6-6 and TRBJ2-7; TRBD1 agrees at 7 bases. The junction had 4 bases not matched to a gene; V was cut back by 8 bases and J by 3 bases. Germline V gene sequence: CDR1 MNHNY, CDR2 SVGAGI (reference sequence). The length of the CDR3 is 12 residues. CDR3 coding DNA: TGTGCCAGCCGGGACAGTGACTACGAGCAGTACTTC. Translation: CASRDSDYEQYF.

This clonotype was found many times. The chain has TRBV12-3 or TRBV12-4 and TRBJ2-1; D is unclear. The CDR3 consists of 15 residues. V was shortened by 3 bases and J by 6 bases, with 15 bases between the two germline ends. The CDR3 reads CASSFVGLSRNEQFF. The CDR3 nucleotides read TGTGCCAGCAGTTTCGTCGGGTTATCCCGCAATGAGCAGTTCTTC.

The chain employs TRBV24-1 and TRBJ2-2; TRBD2 matches at 7 bases. The CDR3 extends over 15 amino acids. V shed 4 bases and J 3 bases; nucleotides not matched to a gene: 4. The germline CDR1 and CDR2 sequences are KGHDR and SFDVKD. CDR3 sequence: CATSDPTSDTGELFF. Written as DNA, the CDR3 is TGTGCCACCAGTGACCCAACTAGCGACACCGGGGAGCTGTTTTTT.

This clonotype was picked up a small number of times. The chain has TRBV12-3 or TRBV12-4 and TRBJ2-2, with 8 positions matching TRBD1. Germline trimming cut 5 bases from V and 4 bases from J; bases unmatched to any gene: 9. The CDR3 spans 16 residues. CDR3 in amino acids: CASSRRGPTGTGELFF. The CDR3 DNA sequence: TGTGCCAGCAGTCGCAGGGGGCCCACGGGCACCGGGGAGCTGTTTTTT.

This clonotype was found a few times. The V and J genes are TRBV28 and TRBJ1-5; 9 bases are a match to TRBD1. V lost 5 bases to trimming and J lost 7 bases; unmatched junction nucleotides: 9. The CDR3 covers 15 residues. CDR1 is MDHEN and CDR2 is SYDVKM in the germline V gene. The CDR3 is CASSLGTGSGQPQHF. As DNA, the CDR3 is TGTGCCAGCAGTCTGGGGACAGGGTCTGGGCAGCCCCAGCATTTT.

In its sample, this clonotype was seen many times. V usage is TRBV14 and J usage is TRBJ1-1; TRBD1 agrees at 7 bases. Trimming removed 1 base from V and 3 bases from J; junction bases left unmatched: 5. Germline V lookup: CDR1 SGHDN, CDR2 FVKESK. This CDR3 is built from 15 residues. CDR3 sequence reads: CASSQAGQFYTEAFF. Here the CDR3 DNA reads TGTGCCAGCAGCCAAGCGGGACAGTTTTACACTGAAGCTTTCTTT.

This clonotype occurred once. A much larger clone is a single base away; this may be a read error. V usage is TRBV12-3 or TRBV12-4 and J usage is TRBJ1-1, with 9 bases identical to TRBD1. The junction had 10 bases not matched to a gene; V was cut back by 10 bases and J by 1 base. The CDR3 runs 15 residues. CDR3 sequence: CANSDPGQGNTEAFF. DNA for the CDR3: TGTGCCAACAGCGATCCGGGACAGGGGAACACTGAAGCTTTCTTT.

The sample holds many counts of this clonotype. The genes are TRBV20-1 and TRBJ2-7; 10 bases agree with TRBD2. The CDR3 spans 16 residues. The V segment lost 3 bases and the J segment 2 bases; nucleotides outside the gene matches: 10. From germline, CDR1 is DFQATT and CDR2 SNEGSKA (reference sequence). As DNA, the CDR3 is TGCAGTGCTAGTGAGCTTCTAGCGGGGGCTCCCTACGAGCAGTACTTC. Protein product: CSASELLAGAPYEQYF.

This clonotype was seen more than once but under ten times. The V gene is TRBV7-2, the J gene TRBJ1-1; 10 positions agree with TRBD1. V gave up 0 bases and J gave up 1 base; unmatched junction bases: 14. The CDR3 runs 20 residues. Germline CDR1 SGHTA, CDR2 FQGNSA. The CDR3 region has the DNA TGTGCCAGCAGCTTAGCGCTTTTGACAGGGGGCGCCGGTGGGAACACTGAAGCTTTCTTT. As protein: CASSLALLTGGAGGNTEAFF.

This clonotype was found many times. The rearrangement uses TRBV28 and TRBJ2-3, with D possibly being TRBD1 or TRBD2 (6 bases each). This CDR3 has 12 amino acids. Germline-derived CDR1 and CDR2 are MDHEN and SYDVKM. With 10 bases removed from V and 5 bases from J, the gap between germline ends came to 13 bases. This CDR3 reads CATEGGRDTQYF. CDR3 coding DNA: TGTGCCACCGAAGGGGGGCGAGATACGCAGTATTTT. The full variable domain, rest sourced from reference TRBV28 and TRBJ2-3, is DVKVTQSSRYLVKRTGEKVFLECVQDMDHENMFWYRQDPGLGLRLIYFSYDVKMKEKGDIPEGYSVSREKKERFSLILESASTNQTSMYLCATEGGRDTQYFGPGTRLTVL.

This clonotype was seen repeatedly, ten times or more. The chain links TRBV19 to TRBJ2-1; 7 nucleotides align to TRBD1. Trimming took 3 bases from V and 4 from J; bases not matched to a gene: 0. The germline V gene has CDR1 LNHDA and CDR2 SQIVND (reference sequence). The CDR3 is 13 residues long. CDR3 nucleotides: TGTGCCAGTAGTATGGGACAGTACAATGAGCAGTTCTTC. Protein: CASSMGQYNEQFF. Full variable domain (missing parts from reference TRBV19 and TRBJ2-1): DGGITQSPKYLFRKEGQNVTLSCEQNLNHDAMYWYRQDPGQGLRLIYYSQIVNDFQKGDIAEGYSVSREKKESFPLTVTSAQKNPTAFYLCASSMGQYNEQFFGPGTRLTVL.

This clonotype was seen many times. The rearrangement uses TRBV5-8 and TRBJ2-4; no clear D gene. V lost 6 bases, J lost 0 bases, and 10 bases lay in between. The CDR3 spans 14 residues. The germline CDR1 and CDR2 sequences are SGHTS and YDEGEE. The CDR3 spells CASTPSTAKNIQYF. The CDR3 DNA sequence: TGTGCCAGCACCCCTTCAACAGCCAAAAACATTCAGTACTTC.

This clonotype has at least ten counts. The CDR3, as DNA: TGCGCCAGCAGCTCGATCCAGGGCAATGAGCAGTTCTTC. It is translated as CASSSIQGNEQFF. V is TRBV5-1 and J is TRBJ2-1; possible D gene TRBD1, 5 bases. Germline CDR1 is SGHRS and CDR2 is YFSETQ. The CDR3 extends over 13 amino acids. V was shortened by 3 bases and J by 6 bases, with 10 bases between the two germline ends.

The table lists this clonotype with many counts. V gene TRBV5-1 combines with J gene TRBJ1-2; TRBD1 agrees at 8 bases. The CDR3 contains 15 residues. Per the germline V gene, CDR1 is SGHRS and CDR2 is YFSETQ. The V segment lost 3 bases and the J segment 2 bases; nucleotides outside the gene matches: 6. The CDR3 region is CASSWDRLPNYGYTF. Here the CDR3 DNA reads TGCGCCAGCAGCTGGGACAGGCTTCCCAACTATGGCTACACCTTC.

This clonotype was observed at least ten times. V gene TRBV12-3 or TRBV12-4 combines with J gene TRBJ2-1; D perhaps matches TRBD2 (5 bases). This CDR3 has 14 amino acids. V gave up 3 bases and J gave up 5 bases, with 11 bases separating them. CDR3 in amino acids: CASSFWRVDNEQFF. The CDR3, as DNA: TGTGCCAGCAGTTTCTGGCGGGTAGACAATGAGCAGTTCTTC.

This clonotype turned up a few times. The chain uses TRBV5-1 and TRBJ1-1; D is ambiguous. The CDR3 extends over 15 amino acids. V was clipped by 0 bases and J by 0 bases, with 9 bases between them. Germline assignment: CDR1 SGHRS and CDR2 YFSETQ. CDR3 protein: CASSLVGVMNTEAFF. CDR3 DNA sequence: TGCGCCAGCAGCTTGGTTGGGGTGATGAACACTGAAGCTTTCTTT.

This clonotype has at least ten counts. The chain has TRBV29-1 and TRBJ2-1, with D perhaps TRBD1 or TRBD2 (5 bases each). The CDR3 totals 9 residues. V was shortened by 7 bases and J by 8 bases, with 6 bases between the two germline ends. Germline CDR1 reads SQVTM; CDR2 reads ANQGSEA. The CDR3 region is CSGGYEQFF. The CDR3 nucleotides are TGCAGCGGGGGGTATGAGCAGTTCTTC.

This clonotype was seen many times. The rearrangement links TRBV20-1 to TRBJ1-1; D is undetermined. V was clipped by 6 bases and J by 4 bases, with 18 bases between them. Germline V gives CDR1 DFQATT, CDR2 SNEGSKA (reference sequence). The CDR3 is made up of 14 amino acids. The CDR3: CSASDGPWGTEAFF. The CDR3 bases are TGCAGTGCCTCGGACGGCCCCTGGGGCACTGAAGCTTTCTTT.

There are many counts of this clonotype. The rearrangement links TRBV5-1 to TRBJ2-7, with D hard to call. There are 14 residues in the CDR3. Germline V CDR1 and CDR2: SGHRS, YFSETQ. The V gene lost 8 bases and the J gene lost 4 bases, with 19 bases spanning the gap. The DNA for the CDR3 is TGCGCCAGTCCGCCCCCCACAGAGCATTACGAGCAGTACTTC. Translated: CASPPPTEHYEQYF.

This clonotype showed up many times. The genes are TRBV5-1 and TRBJ1-6, with TRBD1 matching over 9 bases. Germline V lookup: CDR1 SGHRS, CDR2 YFSETQ. The length of the CDR3 is 18 residues. Trimming at V came to 3 bases and at J to 0 bases, leaving 7 bases not matched to a gene. CDR3 amino acids: CASSSTGGASSYNSPLHF. DNA of the CDR3: TGCGCCAGCAGCTCGACAGGGGGTGCGAGCTCCTATAATTCACCCCTCCACTTT.